Below are 21 T cell receptor beta chains sequenced from a single sample in a study of T cell responses to AZD1222 COVID-19 vaccine. Produced via immunoSEQ multiplex PCR; TCRdb's table is partial and in-frame only. Of more than 90,000 clones in the sample, roughly 87% were seen once. This material consisted of peripheral blood, taken on day 0 of AZD1222 vaccination. The receptors here all came from an adult in good health.

This chain joins TRBV19 and TRBJ2-7, with D possibly being TRBD2 (6 bases). CDR3 length: 14 amino acids. V lost 5 bases and J 4 bases, leaving 15 bases between the germline ends. From germline, CDR1 is LNHDA and CDR2 SQIVND (reference sequence). The CDR3 region is CASSFGGSSYEQYF. In DNA form, the CDR3 reads TGTGCCAGTAGTTTCGGGGGATCTTCTTACGAGCAGTACTTC.

This rearrangement joins TRBV15 to TRBJ2-5, with 9 bases identical to TRBD2. Germline CDR1 and CDR2: LNHNV and YYDKDF (reference sequence). This CDR3 spans 15 amino acids. V gave up 2 bases and J gave up 2 bases; unmatched junction bases: 3. The CDR3 spells CATSRRTSGQETQYF. CDR3 nucleotide sequence: TGTGCCACCAGCAGAAGAACTAGCGGGCAAGAGACCCAGTACTTC.

V usage is TRBV11-1 and J usage is TRBJ1-2; the D gene is possibly TRBD1 (6 bases). There are 13 residues in the CDR3. Looked up from germline, CDR1 is SGHAT and CDR2 is FQDESV (reference sequence). V gave up 5 bases and J gave up 6 bases, with 13 bases separating them. DNA of the CDR3: TGTGCCAGCAGCAGTTGGACAGCTAATGGCTACACCTTC. Its translation: CASSSWTANGYTF.

A note on this clone: The same CDR3 is also encoded by other DNA sequences in this sample. The chain combines TRBV6-5 with TRBJ2-5; 14 bases are a match to TRBD2. Germline CDR1 reads MNHEY; CDR2 reads SVGAGI. Unmatched junction bases numbered 5, after V lost 6 bases and J lost 5 bases. This CDR3 is built from 15 residues. The CDR3 nucleotides are TGTGCCAGCAGCCCGGGACTAGCGGGAGTCGAGACCCAGTACTTC. It codes for CASSPGLAGVETQYF.

The chain carries TRBV3-1 (or the pseudogene TRBV3-2) and TRBJ1-5; D ambiguous. CDR1 is LGHDT, CDR2 YNNKEL, per germline (reference sequence). The CDR3 is 14 residues long. With 4 bases removed from V and 5 bases from J, the gap between germline ends came to 12 bases. The CDR3 sequence: CASSLQGRYQPQHF. The CDR3 bases are TGTGCCAGCAGCCTGCAAGGGCGTTATCAGCCCCAGCATTTT.

About this clone itself: The same CDR3 can be traced to other DNA sequences in this sample. The chain uses TRBV20-1 and TRBJ2-1, with D perhaps TRBD2 (5 bases). Deletions cut 3 bases from V and 7 bases from J, with 13 bases between. The germline gives CDR1 DFQATT, CDR2 SNEGSKA (reference sequence). This CDR3 is 13 amino acids long. The CDR3 region has the DNA TGCAGTGCTAGTGGGAGTCGAGATAATGAGCAGTTCTTC. It codes for CSASGSRDNEQFF.

This clone was recorded only once. This chain joins TRBV21-1 and TRBJ1-1. TRBV21-1 is a documented pseudogene. The CDR3 contains 22 residues. CDR3 coding DNA: TGTGCCAGCAGCACTAAAATAATAAAAGAGGACGGAAGGGGGGGTCCCCCTACTGAAGCTTTCTTT. This translates into CASSTKIIKEDGRGGPPTEAFF.

This chain's CDR3 is CASSIEARSNEQFF. In DNA, the CDR3 is TGTGCCAGTAGTATCGAGGCCAGATCCAATGAGCAGTTCTTC. The chain is built from TRBV19 and TRBJ2-1; no clear D. In germline, CDR1 is LNHDA, CDR2 SQIVND (reference sequence). V was pared by 3 bases and J by 6 bases, with 12 bases between. The CDR3 spans 14 residues.

The chain carries TRBV19 and TRBJ2-1, with a tentative D call TRBD2 (6 bases). This CDR3 contains 15 residues. Looked up from germline, CDR1 is LNHDA and CDR2 is SQIVND (reference sequence). Trimming pared 3 bases from V and 0 bases from J, leaving 9 bases between. The CDR3 DNA reads as TGTGCCAGTAGTATTAGCGGCGGCTCCTACAATGAGCAGTTCTTC. Protein: CASSISGGSYNEQFF. Filled out from reference TRBV19 and TRBJ2-1, the complete variable domain reads DGGITQSPKYLFRKEGQNVTLSCEQNLNHDAMYWYRQDPGQGLRLIYYSQIVNDFQKGDIAEGYSVSREKKESFPLTVTSAQKNPTAFYLCASSISGGSYNEQFFGPGTRLTVL.

V usage is TRBV28 and J usage is TRBJ2-1, with 8 bases lining up with TRBD1. This CDR3 has 16 amino acids. With 5 bases clipped from V and 6 bases from J, the junction kept 12 bases outside the gene matches. CDR1 and CDR2 from the germline V gene are MDHEN and SYDVKM. CDR3 nucleotide sequence: TGTGCCAGCAGTCCCTCCGGGACAGGACCGCTCAATGAGCAGTTCTTC. Protein product: CASSPSGTGPLNEQFF.

Only a few counts were recorded for this clone. The chain uses TRBV27 and TRBJ1-5, with a possible D match to TRBD1 (5 bases). Germline CDR1 and CDR2: MNHEY and SMNVEV (reference sequence). V was clipped by 2 bases and J by 2 bases, with 13 bases between them. There are 16 residues in the CDR3. This CDR3 is CASSLTGPLGNQPQHF. Written as DNA, the CDR3 is TGTGCCAGCAGTTTAACGGGGCCCTTAGGCAATCAGCCCCAGCATTTT.

The V and J genes are TRBV29-1 and TRBJ2-7; D is ambiguous. Germline V gene data show CDR1 as SQVTM and CDR2 as ANQGSEA. The V end was cut by 7 bases, the J end by 4 bases, with 14 bases between. The CDR3 extends over 12 amino acids. The CDR3 nucleotides read TGCAGCGAACTCTTTCGAGGATACGAGCAGTACTTC. Encoded protein: CSELFRGYEQYF.

The genes are TRBV29-1 and TRBJ1-1; D ambiguous. This CDR3 has 12 amino acids. Per germline, CDR1 SQVTM and CDR2 ANQGSEA. V was cut by 6 bases and J by 1 base, with 9 bases left in between. CDR3 DNA: TGCAGCGTGAAGACACAGAACACTGAAGCTTTCTTT. Its translation is CSVKTQNTEAFF.

This clone was picked up a small number of times. V and J are TRBV28 and TRBJ1-5, with a possible D match to TRBD1 (6 bases). The V gene lost 9 bases and the J gene lost 7 bases, with 13 bases spanning the gap. Germline CDR1 is MDHEN and CDR2 is SYDVKM. The CDR3 contains 12 residues. The CDR3 spells CASKTTGQPQHF. The CDR3 nucleotides read TGTGCCAGTAAAACGACAGGCCAGCCCCAGCATTTT. The full variable domain, with the rest looked up from reference TRBV28 and TRBJ1-5, is DVKVTQSSRYLVKRTGEKVFLECVQDMDHENMFWYRQDPGLGLRLIYFSYDVKMKEKGDIPEGYSVSREKKERFSLILESASTNQTSMYLCASKTTGQPQHFGDGTRLSIL.

The chain combines TRBV7-9 with TRBJ1-2; a possible D gene is TRBD1 (5 bases). Germline assignment: CDR1 SEHNR and CDR2 FQNEAQ (reference sequence). Trimming left V 5 bases short and J 3 bases short, with 10 bases between. The CDR3 length is 13 residues. The CDR3, as DNA: TGTGCCAGCAGCCCGGGGACCGACTATGGCTACACCTTC. Protein sequence: CASSPGTDYGYTF.

The chain recombines TRBV6-4 with TRBJ2-3, with a possible D match to TRBD1 (6 bases). Germline V gives CDR1 MRHNA, CDR2 SNTAGT. V lost 0 bases to trimming and J lost 5 bases, with 12 bases between them. The CDR3 is 15 residues long. This chain's CDR3 is CASSDSPQGVDTQYF. The DNA for the CDR3 is TGTGCCAGCAGTGACTCGCCACAGGGTGTAGATACGCAGTATTTT.

V and J are TRBV3-1 (or the pseudogene TRBV3-2) and TRBJ2-5, with a weak D call TRBD2 (6 bases). This CDR3 is 13 amino acids long. V lost 0 bases to trimming and J lost 5 bases, with 7 bases between them. The germline CDR1 and CDR2 sequences are LGHDT and YNNKEL (reference sequence). This chain's CDR3 is CASSQEGGETQYF. The CDR3 DNA reads TGTGCCAGCAGCCAAGAAGGAGGGGAGACCCAGTACTTC.

This clone showed up just a few times. This chain connects TRBV19 to TRBJ2-7; 12 bases map to TRBD2. The CDR3 consists of 16 residues. The V gene's germline CDR1 is LNHDA and CDR2 SQIVND (reference sequence). Trimming cost V 4 bases and J 0 bases; bases outside gene matches: 4. CDR3: CASSRGTSGFSYEQYF. The CDR3, as DNA: TGTGCCAGTAGTAGAGGGACTAGCGGGTTCTCCTACGAGCAGTACTTC.

The chain has TRBV6-5 and TRBJ2-5; 9 nucleotides agree with TRBD1. Germline V lookup: CDR1 MNHEY, CDR2 SVGAGI. The V segment lost 8 bases and the J segment 3 bases; nucleotides outside the gene matches: 1. The length of the CDR3 is 12 residues. This CDR3 reads CASRTGEETQYF. CDR3 sequence (DNA): TGTGCCAGCCGGACAGGGGAAGAGACCCAGTACTTC.

The chain recombines TRBV7-9 with TRBJ2-2; unclear D gene. Between the trimmed V and J ends, which lost 2 bases and 0 bases, there was a span of 4 bases. The CDR3 length is 14 residues. Germline V lookup: CDR1 SEHNR, CDR2 FQNEAQ (reference sequence). CDR3 nucleotide sequence: TGTGCCAGCAGCTTAACAGCGAACACCGGGGAGCTGTTTTTT. This gives the protein CASSLTANTGELFF.

V and J are TRBV5-1 and TRBJ1-2; no firm D call. The V gene's germline CDR1 is SGHRS and CDR2 YFSETQ. Deletions cut 0 bases from V and 8 bases from J, with 8 bases between. The CDR3 has 12 residues. The CDR3 loop reads CASSLAASGYTF. The CDR3 DNA reads as TGCGCCAGCAGCTTGGCCGCAAGCGGCTACACCTTC.